Each of the 3 T cell receptor beta chains below was sequenced from the same sample in a study of cytomegalovirus exposure and HLA in healthy donors. Assay used: immunoSEQ multiplex PCR; TCRdb lists only in-frame clones, some missing. The sample consists of more than 90,000 clones, 85% to 95% of them appearing once. The sequenced material came from PBMCs. These receptor sequences come from a woman in her 30s in good health and CMV-seropositive.

This clone was observed a single time. The V gene is TRBV10-3, the J gene TRBJ1-1, with D unclear. CDR1 and CDR2 from the germline V gene are ENHRY and SYGVKD. The V gene lost 4 bases and the J gene lost 3 bases, with 18 bases spanning the gap. CDR3 length: 16 amino acids. The CDR3: CAISGSAVLPDTEAFF. As DNA, the CDR3 is TGTGCCATCAGTGGTTCAGCGGTCCTCCCTGACACTGAAGCTTTCTTT.

The chain carries TRBV6-5 and TRBJ2-3; the D gene is possibly TRBD1 (6 bases). This CDR3 comprises 15 residues. CDR1 and CDR2 from the germline V gene are MNHEY and SVGAGI. The V gene lost 0 bases and the J gene lost 4 bases, with 11 bases spanning the gap. CDR3 sequence (DNA): TGTGCCAGCAGTTACTCAGGACCAGGGGCAGATACGCAGTATTTT. It specifies CASSYSGPGADTQYF.

The genes are TRBV10-3 and TRBJ1-1; the D gene is possibly TRBD1 (6 bases). Germline CDR1 and CDR2: ENHRY and SYGVKD. The CDR3 extends over 14 amino acids. Trimming removed 6 bases from V and 0 bases from J, with 11 bases in between. The CDR3 nucleotides are TGTGCCATCAGGACACAGGGTATGAACACTGAAGCTTTCTTT. Residues: CAIRTQGMNTEAFF.